This T cell receptor (beta chain) was sequenced in a study of blood T cell repertoires in COVID-19. Turning to the study itself: PBMCs, B-cell-depleted T cells, or T cells provided the cDNA or gDNA that made up the material.

The CDR3 sequence is 16 residues long. The V gene end was trimmed by 7 bases and the J gene end by 4 bases; junction bases not matched to a gene: 8. Germline-derived CDR1 and CDR2 are MDHEN and SYDVKM. Authors' processing steps: Reference gene primer amplification gave nucleated cell count estimates. TCRdb's table, derived via immunoSEQ multiplex PCR, lists solely in-frame clones and lacks some. V and J calls and clone size are given by that table; D and trimming were obtained from the DNA. This table has hundreds of thousands of clones, about 90% appearing once. The specimen sequenced was peripheral blood. This TCR derives from a man in his sixties with COVID-19, enrolled during active disease. This chain uses TRBV28 with TRBJ2-3; 13 bases line up with TRBD2. In DNA, the CDR3 is TGTGCCAGCATCCCCCGCGGACTAGCGGGAGCAGATACGCAGTATTTT. Its translation is CASIPRGLAGADTQYF.